One and the same sample provided the 24 T cell receptor beta chains below, sequenced in a study of control samples from healthy donors and cancer patients. TCRdb keeps only in-frame clones here, not all; method: immunoSEQ multiplex PCR. The sample has tens of thousands of clones; 86% are singletons. The specimen sequenced was blood. The receptors were sampled from a woman between 50 and 59 years old in good health.

The V gene is TRBV6-2 or TRBV6-3, the J gene TRBJ2-1; TRBD2 might be the D (6 bases). The V gene lost 5 bases and the J gene lost 2 bases, with 16 bases spanning the gap. Germline V gene sequence: CDR1 MNHEY, CDR2 SVGEGT. This CDR3 contains 16 residues. The CDR3 loop reads CASSRTGGPPYNEQFF. In DNA form, the CDR3 reads TGTGCCAGCAGTCGGACCGGAGGGCCCCCCTACAATGAGCAGTTCTTC.

This clone was detected only a few times. The chain links TRBV12-5 to TRBJ2-2; 7 bases align to TRBD2. This CDR3 has 18 amino acids. Germline assignment: CDR1 LGHNT and CDR2 FRNRAP. After removal of 2 bases from V and 1 base from J, the junction contained 10 bases not matched to a gene. As DNA, the CDR3 is TGTGCTAGTGGTTTGACCCTTGGGAGGGAGAGGAACACCGGGGAGCTGTTTTTT. Translation gives CASGLTLGRERNTGELFF. The full variable domain, with the rest looked up from reference TRBV12-5 and TRBJ2-2, is DARVTQTPRHKVTEMGQEVTMRCQPILGHNTVFWYRQTMMQGLELLAYFRNRAPLDDSGMPKDRFSAEMPDATLATLKIQPSEPRDSAVYFCASGLTLGRERNTGELFFGEGSRLTVL.

The chain links TRBV14 to TRBJ1-6; D is undetermined. The V end lost 6 bases, the J end lost 5 bases, and 11 bases lay between the germline ends. Germline CDR1 is SGHDN and CDR2 is FVKESK. The CDR3 has 14 residues. The CDR3 DNA reads TGTGCCAGCAGGGAACTGTACCATAATTCACCCCTCCACTTT. It is translated as CASRELYHNSPLHF. The full variable domain, completed using reference TRBV14 and TRBJ1-6, is EAGVTQFPSHSVIEKGQTVTLRCDPISGHDNLYWYRRVMGKEIKFLLHFVKESKQDESGMPNNRFLAERTGGTYSTLKVQPAELEDSGVYFCASRELYHNSPLHFGNGTRLTVT.

J is TRBJ2-2 and V is TRBV19; 8 bases fit TRBD2. Germline CDR1 reads LNHDA; CDR2 reads SQIVND (reference sequence). The CDR3 sequence is 16 residues long. J was trimmed by 4 bases and V by 2 bases; bases with no gene match: 6. In DNA form, the CDR3 reads TGTGCCAGTAGTATAAACGGGAGGGCGGTCACCGGGGAGCTGTTTTTT. Residues: CASSINGRAVTGELFF.

The V gene is TRBV7-2, the J gene TRBJ2-7, with TRBD1 identical over 10 bases. This CDR3 contains 16 residues. Losses at the gene ends were 4 bases for V and 5 bases for J; bases not matched to a gene: 11. The germline V gene encodes CDR1 SGHTA and CDR2 FQGNSA. CDR3 residues: CASSSVRDRGRNEQYF. CDR3 coding DNA: TGTGCCAGCAGCTCAGTGCGGGACAGGGGAAGGAACGAGCAGTACTTC.

This clone was picked up one time. The chain employs TRBV24-1 and TRBJ2-1; D gene uncertain. Germline-derived CDR1 and CDR2 are KGHDR and SFDVKD. The CDR3 is 14 amino acids. The V end was cut by 5 bases, the J end by 2 bases, with 9 bases between. CDR3: CATSVSDPYNEQFF. The CDR3 DNA follows: TGTGCCACCAGTGTGTCTGACCCCTACAATGAGCAGTTCTTC.

This clone showed up just a few times. The chain joins TRBV19 to TRBJ2-7; 9 bases line up with TRBD1. Germline lookup yields CDR1 LNHDA and CDR2 SQIVND (reference sequence). CDR3 length equals 12 residues. V shed 8 bases and J 5 bases; nucleotides not matched to a gene: 4. CDR3 in amino acids: CASLDRGHEQYF. DNA for the CDR3: TGTGCCAGTTTGGACAGGGGCCACGAGCAGTACTTC. Full variable domain (outside the CDR3, taken from reference TRBV19 and TRBJ2-7): DGGITQSPKYLFRKEGQNVTLSCEQNLNHDAMYWYRQDPGQGLRLIYYSQIVNDFQKGDIAEGYSVSREKKESFPLTVTSAQKNPTAFYLCASLDRGHEQYFGPGTRLTVT.

This clone was observed once. The J gene is TRBJ1-2, the V gene TRBV28, with D hard to call. The CDR3 covers 15 residues. Germline CDR1 reads MDHEN; CDR2 reads SYDVKM. The V and J ends lost 6 bases and 4 bases respectively, with 18 bases between them. The CDR3 region is CASSSPGSNFYGYTF. Here the CDR3 DNA reads TGTGCCAGCAGCAGCCCGGGGAGCAATTTCTATGGCTACACCTTC.

The J gene is TRBJ1-1, the V gene TRBV10-3, with D perhaps TRBD1 (5 bases). The V gene lost 7 bases and the J gene lost 1 base, with 7 bases spanning the gap. From germline, CDR1 is ENHRY and CDR2 SYGVKD. The CDR3 contains 12 residues. The CDR3 sequence: CAITGQNTEAFF. In DNA form, the CDR3 reads TGTGCCATCACCGGACAGAACACTGAAGCTTTCTTT.

The rearrangement joins TRBV12-3 or TRBV12-4 to TRBJ2-3, with D possibly being TRBD2 (6 bases). This CDR3 has 13 residues. V lost 5 bases to trimming and J lost 5 bases, with 11 bases between them. CDR3 sequence reads: CASSTKGGDTQYF. The CDR3 DNA reads TGTGCCAGCAGTACCAAGGGAGGAGATACGCAGTATTTT.

This chain joins TRBV7-6 and TRBJ1-1, with a weak D call TRBD1 (6 bases). CDR3 length: 15 amino acids. The V gene lost 0 bases and the J gene lost 5 bases, with 13 bases spanning the gap. CDR1 SGHVS and CDR2 FNYEAQ come from the germline V gene. The CDR3 reads CASSLATGPGTEAFF. Written as DNA, the CDR3 is TGTGCCAGCAGCTTAGCCACAGGGCCTGGTACTGAAGCTTTCTTT.

V and J are TRBV4-3 and TRBJ1-1, with D possibly TRBD1 on 5 matching bases. Germline values: CDR1 LGHNA, CDR2 YSLEER. This CDR3 contains 16 residues. V dropped 2 bases and J dropped 2 bases, with 15 bases sitting between them. The CDR3 DNA is TGCGCCAGCAGCCAACATACGACAGAGAGCAACACTGAAGCTTTCTTT. It specifies CASSQHTTESNTEAFF.

V and J are TRBV3-1 (or the pseudogene TRBV3-2) and TRBJ2-7; the D is unclear. Germline V gene sequence: CDR1 LGHDT, CDR2 YNNKEL (reference sequence). Trimming removed 6 bases from V and 1 base from J, with 13 bases in between. The CDR3 has 14 amino acids. DNA for the CDR3: TGTGCCAGCAGACCATGGACGGATTCCTACGAGCAGTACTTC. This gives the protein CASRPWTDSYEQYF.

This clone was found a few times. Additional DNA sequences in this sample encode the identical CDR3. The rearrangement links TRBV27 to TRBJ1-2, with a tentative D call TRBD1 (5 bases). V shed 3 bases and J shed 5 bases, with 10 bases lying between them. CDR3 length: 13 amino acids. Germline V CDR1 and CDR2: MNHEY, SMNVEV (reference sequence). The CDR3 is CASSLRGIYGYTF. In nucleotides, the CDR3 is TGTGCCAGCAGTTTGCGGGGGATATATGGCTACACCTTC.

The chain links TRBV11-2 to TRBJ1-2; tentative D call: TRBD1 (6 bases). The V gene's germline CDR1 is SGHAT and CDR2 FQNNGV. There are 16 residues in the CDR3. Trimming removed 1 base from V and 4 bases from J, with 16 bases in between. CDR3 DNA: TGTGCCAGCAGCTTAGTACAGGGCCCCAGGGGCTATGGCTACACCTTC. Translating gives CASSLVQGPRGYGYTF.

V gene TRBV9 combines with J gene TRBJ2-5, with a weak D call TRBD2 (6 bases). V shed 2 bases and J shed 4 bases, with 12 bases lying between them. CDR1 is SGDLS, CDR2 YYNGEE, per germline. This CDR3 has 14 residues. The CDR3 reads CASSVGGGSETQYF. The CDR3 DNA reads TGTGCCAGCAGCGTGGGTGGGGGGTCAGAGACCCAGTACTTC.

The chain combines TRBV15 with TRBJ2-1; D is uncertain. Germline-derived CDR1 and CDR2 are LNHNV and YYDKDF (reference sequence). CDR3 length equals 16 residues. V lost 0 bases, J lost 1 base, and 10 bases lay in between. CDR3: CATSRDFSGSYNEQFF. The CDR3 bases are TGTGCCACCAGCAGAGATTTTAGTGGGTCCTACAATGAGCAGTTCTTC.

The CDR3, as DNA: TGCAGTGCGTATCGAGGGGCTGAAGCTTTCTTT. Its translation: CSAYRGAEAFF. The chain has TRBV20-1 and TRBJ1-1; TRBD1 might be the D (5 bases). The germline gives CDR1 DFQATT, CDR2 SNEGSKA (reference sequence). The CDR3 covers 11 residues. Trimming removed 6 bases at V and 6 bases at J, with 11 bases between.

The rearrangement links TRBV7-2 to TRBJ1-6, with unresolved D. The CDR3 covers 13 residues. Deletions cut 5 bases from V and 7 bases from J, with 9 bases between. Germline V gene lookup returns CDR1 SGHTA and CDR2 FQGNSA. The CDR3 DNA reads TGTGCCAGCAGCCCACAGCCGAATTCACCCCTCCACTTT. Protein sequence: CASSPQPNSPLHF.

The rearrangement links TRBV6-6 to TRBJ2-7; 11 bases match TRBD2. V shed 5 bases, J shed 4 bases, and the junction held 4 bases outside the gene matches. This CDR3 has 14 residues. Per germline, CDR1 MNHNY and CDR2 SVGAGI (reference sequence). The CDR3 sequence: CASSKGLAGYEQYF. CDR3 nucleotides: TGTGCCAGCAGTAAAGGACTAGCGGGTTACGAGCAGTACTTC.

This chain connects TRBV6-1 to TRBJ2-7, with D perhaps assigned TRBD1 or TRBD2 (6 bases each). CDR3 size: 15 residues. Trimming took off 3 bases at V and 3 bases at J, with 15 bases between the two ends. Germline lookup yields CDR1 MNHNS and CDR2 SASEGT. CDR3 sequence reads: CASSERGDSIYEQYF. The DNA of the CDR3 is TGTGCCAGCAGTGAGAGGGGGGACTCTATCTACGAGCAGTACTTC.

V and J are TRBV28 and TRBJ1-1; 9 bases are a match to TRBD1. V shed 7 bases and J 10 bases; nucleotides not matched to a gene: 4. The CDR3 runs to 11 residues. Per germline, CDR1 MDHEN and CDR2 SYDVKM. For the CDR3, the DNA is TGTGCCAGCACCAAGACAGGGGGAGCTTTCTTT. It encodes CASTKTGGAFF.

This rearrangement joins TRBV19 to TRBJ1-2; possibly TRBD1 for D (5 bases). V lost 8 bases and J lost 1, with 17 bases in between. The germline gives CDR1 LNHDA, CDR2 SQIVND (reference sequence). The CDR3 covers 15 residues. CDR3 region: CASVKDGQVNYGYTF. The DNA for the CDR3 is TGTGCCAGTGTTAAGGACGGACAAGTTAACTATGGCTACACCTTC. Full variable domain (rest looked up from reference TRBV19 and TRBJ1-2): DGGITQSPKYLFRKEGQNVTLSCEQNLNHDAMYWYRQDPGQGLRLIYYSQIVNDFQKGDIAEGYSVSREKKESFPLTVTSAQKNPTAFYLCASVKDGQVNYGYTFGSGTRLTVV.

This clone was recorded once. The chain uses TRBV25-1 and TRBJ2-2; weak D call: TRBD2 (6 bases). V lost 8 bases and J lost 1, with 8 bases in between. Per germline, CDR1 MGHDK and CDR2 SYGVNS. This CDR3 comprises 13 residues. The chain's CDR3 is CASGGMNTGELFF. The CDR3 region has the DNA TGTGCCAGCGGAGGGATGAACACCGGGGAGCTGTTTTTT.